These 15 T cell receptor beta chains share one sample of origin, sequenced in a study of shared clonotypes between healthy human individuals. CD45RO-negative, CCR7-positively selected cells formed the naive CD8 fraction, excluding terminally differentiated effector memory CD45RA+ cells. Repertoires were generated with immunoSEQ multiplex PCR, while TCRdb's copy carries only in-frame clones and drops some. The sample lists approximately 2,000,000 clones; roughly 95% were seen once. The sample taken for sequencing was naive CD8+ T cells from PBMCs. These receptors came from a man aged 18 to 30 in good health. Some clones in this sample may be carry-over from other donors' samples.

This clone was seen more than once but under ten times. Other DNA sequences in the sample encode the same CDR3. The chain is built from TRBV7-6 and TRBJ2-7, with TRBD1 matching 7 bases. CDR1 and CDR2 (germline): SGHVS, FNYEAQ. V was pared by 5 bases and J by 3 bases, with 4 bases of the junction left unmatched. The length of the CDR3 is 13 residues. The CDR3 bases are TGTGCCAGCAGCCTGGGACAGCTCTACGAGCAGTACTTC. This codes for CASSLGQLYEQYF.

This chain connects TRBV7-9 to TRBJ1-1, with D perhaps matching TRBD1 (5 bases). V was clipped by 2 bases and J by 3 bases, with 10 bases between them. The CDR3 totals 14 residues. Germline CDR1 reads SEHNR; CDR2 reads FQNEAQ (reference sequence). CDR3 residues: CASSLRDLDTEAFF. CDR3 sequence (DNA): TGTGCCAGCAGCTTAAGGGACCTTGACACTGAAGCTTTCTTT.

The chain employs TRBV11-2 and TRBJ2-3; maybe TRBD1 (6 bases). CDR3 size: 14 residues. V was shortened by 7 bases and J by 1 base, with 12 bases between the two germline ends. Germline V gene sequence: CDR1 SGHAT, CDR2 FQNNGV. CDR3 sequence (DNA): TGTGCCAGCACCACAGGGCCTGGCACAGATACGCAGTATTTT. Its protein product is CASTTGPGTDTQYF.

The chain uses TRBV7-9 and TRBJ2-1; D might be TRBD2 (6 bases). CDR3 length: 15 residues. The V gene's germline CDR1 is SEHNR and CDR2 FQNEAQ (reference sequence). V was shortened by 5 bases and J by 2 bases, with 13 bases between the two germline ends. The CDR3 reads CASSPRLEPYNEQFF. CDR3 DNA sequence: TGTGCCAGCAGCCCTAGACTAGAACCCTACAATGAGCAGTTCTTC.

In this sample, this clone turned up once. The chain couples TRBV7-2 to TRBJ1-1, with D hard to call. The CDR3 covers 13 residues. CDR1 and CDR2 (germline): SGHTA, FQGNSA. V lost 1 base and J 3 bases, leaving 6 bases between the germline ends. The CDR3 protein is CASSLVTHTEAFF. The CDR3 bases are TGTGCCAGCAGCTTAGTGACCCACACTGAAGCTTTCTTT. Supplemented by reference TRBV7-2 and TRBJ1-1, the full variable domain reads GAGVSQSPSNKVTEKGKDVELRCDPISGHTALYWYRQSLGQGLEFLIYFQGNSAPDKSGLPSDRFSAERTGGSVSTLTIQRTQQEDSAVYLCASSLVTHTEAFFGQGTRLTVV.

The rearrangement joins TRBV27 to TRBJ1-1, with a possible D match to TRBD1 (6 bases). Germline V CDR1 and CDR2: MNHEY, SMNVEV (reference sequence). V dropped 1 base and J dropped 6 bases, with 12 bases sitting between them. The CDR3 has 14 residues. This chain's CDR3 is CASSLFGKGAEAFF. CDR3 DNA: TGTGCCAGCAGTTTATTCGGGAAGGGGGCTGAAGCTTTCTTT.

The chain is built from TRBV19 and TRBJ2-7; D not resolved. The CDR3 is 14 residues long. Germline V gene data show CDR1 as LNHDA and CDR2 as SQIVND (reference sequence). With 1 base removed from V and 5 bases from J, the gap between germline ends came to 12 bases. CDR3 in DNA: TGTGCCAGTAGTATAGTGGCAGGAACGGACGAGCAGTACTTC. Its protein product is CASSIVAGTDEQYF.

The CDR3 nucleotides read TGTGCCAGCAGCTTAGATGGGGGGTCGGGTCAGCCCCAGCATTTT. It translates to CASSLDGGSGQPQHF. The chain joins TRBV7-2 to TRBJ1-5; maybe TRBD1 (5 bases). V gave up 1 base and J gave up 6 bases, with 13 bases separating them. There are 15 residues in the CDR3. Germline values: CDR1 SGHTA, CDR2 FQGNSA.

The J gene is TRBJ2-3, the V gene TRBV6-5; D possibly uses TRBD1 or TRBD2 (5 bases each). This CDR3 has 15 amino acids. Trimming removed 4 bases from V and 4 bases from J, with 15 bases in between. The germline V gene has CDR1 MNHEY and CDR2 SVGAGI. The CDR3: CASSSDWGRPDTQYF. In nucleotides, the CDR3 is TGTGCCAGCAGTTCGGATTGGGGACGTCCAGATACGCAGTATTTT.

The chain combines TRBV5-1 with TRBJ2-7; a possible D gene is TRBD1 (6 bases). CDR1 is SGHRS and CDR2 is YFSETQ in the germline V gene. With 4 bases removed from V and 3 bases from J, the gap between germline ends came to 11 bases. There are 13 residues in the CDR3. CDR3 protein: CASSPGRGYEQYF. For the CDR3, the DNA is TGCGCCAGCAGCCCTGGCAGGGGCTACGAGCAGTACTTC.

This clone was seen a single time. The chain employs TRBV28 and TRBJ2-1; a possible D gene is TRBD2 (5 bases). V was shortened by 1 base and J by 1 base, with 8 bases between the two germline ends. The length of the CDR3 is 15 residues. Germline loops: CDR1 MDHEN, CDR2 SYDVKM. CDR3 nucleotide sequence: TGTGCCAGCAGTTTATTAGCGCCATCCTACAATGAGCAGTTCTTC. It encodes CASSLLAPSYNEQFF.

The V and J genes are TRBV10-3 and TRBJ2-1; 9 nucleotides line up with TRBD2. This CDR3 is built from 16 residues. The junction had 13 bases not matched to a gene; V was cut back by 6 bases and J by 7 bases. CDR1 is ENHRY, CDR2 SYGVKD, per germline. The DNA for the CDR3 is TGTGCCATCAGGCTACTAGGAGGGCGGGAGGGTAATGAGCAGTTCTTC. Amino acid sequence: CAIRLLGGREGNEQFF.

The chain has TRBV6-1 and TRBJ2-7; D is uncertain. This CDR3 contains 15 residues. The germline CDR1 and CDR2 sequences are MNHNS and SASEGT. Trimming stripped 1 base from V and 1 base from J, with 11 bases between. The CDR3 bases are TGTGCCAGCAGTGAAGAGGTAGTGGCATCCTACGAGCAGTACTTC. The encoded protein is CASSEEVVASYEQYF.

The rearrangement uses TRBV20-1 and TRBJ2-1; no definite D call. The V end lost 6 bases, the J end lost 5 bases, and 8 bases lay between the germline ends. The CDR3 has 11 residues. In germline, CDR1 is DFQATT, CDR2 SNEGSKA (reference sequence). CDR3 DNA: TGCAGTGCGAGACTCAACAATGAGCAGTTCTTC. Encoded protein: CSARLNNEQFF.

The chain carries TRBV9 and TRBJ2-7; D ambiguous. Trimming stripped 0 bases from V and 2 bases from J, with 12 bases between. The CDR3 is 15 residues long. Germline CDR1 is SGDLS and CDR2 is YYNGEE. The CDR3 region is CASSVGAEVPYEQYF. CDR3 DNA: TGTGCCAGCAGCGTAGGGGCAGAAGTACCCTACGAGCAGTACTTC. Filled out from reference TRBV9 and TRBJ2-7, the complete variable domain reads DSGVTQTPKHLITATGQRVTLRCSPRSGDLSVYWYQQSLDQGLQFLIQYYNGEERAKGNILERFSAQQFPDLHSELNLSSLELGDSALYFCASSVGAEVPYEQYFGPGTRLTVT.